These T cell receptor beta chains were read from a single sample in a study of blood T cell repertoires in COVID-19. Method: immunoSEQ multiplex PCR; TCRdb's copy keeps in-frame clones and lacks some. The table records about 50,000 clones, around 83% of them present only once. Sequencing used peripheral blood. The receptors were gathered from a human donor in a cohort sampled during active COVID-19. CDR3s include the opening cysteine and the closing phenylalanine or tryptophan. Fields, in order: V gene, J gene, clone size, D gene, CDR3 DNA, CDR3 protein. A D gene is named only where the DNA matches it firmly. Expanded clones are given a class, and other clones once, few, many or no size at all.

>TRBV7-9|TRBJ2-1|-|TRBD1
TGTGCCAGCAGCTTTCACAGGGGCGATGAGCAGTTCTTC
CASSFHRGDEQFF
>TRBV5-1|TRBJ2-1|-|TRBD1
TGCGCCAGTCGACAGGGGTCAAACAATGAGCAGTTCTTC
CASRQGSNNEQFF
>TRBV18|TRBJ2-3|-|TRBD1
TGTGCCAGCTCCCGGGACAGTGGAATAGATACGCAGTATTTT
CASSRDSGIDTQYF
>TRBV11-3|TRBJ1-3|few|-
TGTGCCAGCAGCTTAGACGGGGACATCGGAAGCACCATATATTTT
CASSLDGDIGSTIYF
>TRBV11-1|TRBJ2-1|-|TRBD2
TGTGCCAGCAGCCAACCTAGCGGGGGGGCGGGTGAGCAGTTCTTC
CASSQPSGGAGEQFF
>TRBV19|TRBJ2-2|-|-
TGTGCCAGTAGTAAGTGGCGGGACACCGGGGAGCTGTTTTTT
CASSKWRDTGELFF
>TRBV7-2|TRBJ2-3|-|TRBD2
TGTGCCAGCAGCTTGGTGACTAGCGGGACAGATACGCAGTATTTT
CASSLVTSGTDTQYF
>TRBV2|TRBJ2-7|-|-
TGTGCCACCACGGGGACCTACGAGCAGTACTTC
CATTGTYEQYF
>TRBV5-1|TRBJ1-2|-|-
TGCGCCAGCAGCTTGGATGGTTTGCGGGGTGGCTACACCTTC
CASSLDGLRGGYTF
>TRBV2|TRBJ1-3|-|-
TGTGCCAGCGCGTCCGGGGGGAGTGGAAACACCATATATTTT
CASASGGSGNTIYF
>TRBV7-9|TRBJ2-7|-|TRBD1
TGTGCCAGCAGCCCCCGTCCCGGGACAGGGGTCGAGCAGTACTTC
CASSPRPGTGVEQYF
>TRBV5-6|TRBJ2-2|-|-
TGTGCCAGCAGCTTGGGCGGGGCCGGGGAGCTGTTTTTT
CASSLGGAGELFF
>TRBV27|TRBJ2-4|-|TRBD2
TGTGCCAGCAGCCGAAGGACTAGCGGGGGGGCCTGGGACATTCAGTACTTC
CASSRRTSGGAWDIQYF
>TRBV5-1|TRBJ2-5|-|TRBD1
TGCGCCAGCAGCTGGGGACAGGGGGCTGGGGTAGAGACCCAGTACTTC
CASSWGQGAGVETQYF
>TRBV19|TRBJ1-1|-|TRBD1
TGTGCCAGTAGACAGACAGGGCTGAACACTGAAGCTTTCTTT
CASRQTGLNTEAFF
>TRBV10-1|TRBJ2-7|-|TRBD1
TGCGCCAGCAGTGTAGCAGGGGGCGAGGTGGAGCAGTACTTC
CASSVAGGEVEQYF
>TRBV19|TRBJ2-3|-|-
TGTGCCAGTAGTAGGGGGGGGCCTAGCACAGATACGCAGTATTTT
CASSRGGPSTDTQYF
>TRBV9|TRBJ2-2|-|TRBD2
TGTGCCAGCAGCAGATTATTACTAGCGGGGGGAACCGGGGAGCTGTTTTTT
CASSRLLLAGGTGELFF
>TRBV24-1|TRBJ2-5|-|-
TGTGCCACCAGTGATTTACCCAGGGGCGCACCCGGCGGGACCCAGTACTTC
CATSDLPRGAPGGTQYF
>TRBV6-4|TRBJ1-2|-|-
TGTGCCAGCAGTGACTCCCTGGGCCGATCCGGCTACACCTTC
CASSDSLGRSGYTF